This is a list of T cell receptor beta chains from one sample in a study of shared clonotypes between healthy human individuals. Sequenced by immunoSEQ multiplex PCR; TCRdb stores in-frame clones only, minus some. The data show roughly 110,000 clones, 68% seen once. The sample taken for sequencing was memory CD8+ T cells sorted from blood. The receptors derive from a woman between 25 and 40 years old in good health. The CDR3 runs from the conserved cysteine through the conserved F or W. Each record gives: clone size, J gene, V gene, D gene, CDR3 protein, CDR3 DNA. D genes are given only for firm matches. Not all rows give a size; the values are once, few, many and, for expanded clones, a class.

once	TRBJ2-3	TRBV4-1	TRBD1	CASSPRQGLTDTQYF	TGCGCCAGCAGCCCCCGACAGGGTTTGACAGATACGCAGTATTTT
NA	TRBJ2-1	TRBV7-9	NA	CARSGITYNEQFF	TGTGCCAGGAGCGGAATCACCTACAATGAGCAGTTCTTC
NA	TRBJ1-5	TRBV11-2	TRBD1	CASSLGQGETSNQPQHF	TGTGCCAGCAGCTTAGGACAGGGAGAAACTAGCAATCAGCCCCAGCATTTT
NA	TRBJ2-7	TRBV27	TRBD2	CASSPQTSGTSYEQYF	TGTGCCAGCAGTCCCCAGACTAGCGGGACCTCCTACGAGCAGTACTTC
NA	TRBJ2-3	TRBV28	TRBD2	CASSRDYTDTQYF	TGTGCCAGCAGTCGGGACTACACAGATACGCAGTATTTT
NA	TRBJ1-1	TRBV6-6	NA	CASSYENTEAFF	TGTGCCAGCAGTTACGAGAACACTGAAGCTTTCTTT
NA	TRBJ1-5	TRBV19	NA	CASTMGGNQPQHF	TGTGCCAGTACCATGGGGGGCAATCAGCCCCAGCATTTT
NA	TRBJ2-2	TRBV25-1	TRBD2	CASSELISGENTGELFF	TGTGCCAGCAGTGAATTGATTAGCGGGGAGAACACCGGGGAGCTGTTTTTT
NA	TRBJ1-1	TRBV19	NA	CASSIEENTEAFF	TGTGCCAGTAGTATCGAGGAGAACACTGAAGCTTTCTTT
NA	TRBJ2-2	TRBV27	NA	CASSLLNTGELFF	TGTGCCAGCAGTTTACTGAACACCGGGGAGCTGTTTTTT
NA	TRBJ1-2	TRBV28	NA	CASSLFKGPYGYTF	TGTGCCAGCAGTTTATTTAAGGGTCCCTATGGCTACACCTTC
NA	TRBJ2-1	TRBV4-1	TRBD2	CASSSTAGGVGEQFF	TGCGCCAGCAGCTCTACAGCGGGAGGGGTTGGTGAGCAGTTCTTC
NA	TRBJ2-3	TRBV28	TRBD2	CASRSGLGTRRTTDTQYF	TGTGCCAGCAGGTCAGGCCTGGGGACTAGGAGGACCACAGATACGCAGTATTTT